This is a list of T cell receptor beta chains from one sample in a study of long-term antiretroviral therapy in people with HIV. The method was immunoSEQ multiplex PCR; TCRdb's version includes in-frame clones alone and lacks a portion of them. The data show some 22,000 clones, with 88% seen just once and 3.5% held by the top ten. The material sequenced was unsorted PBMCs, taken 2.3 years after starting antiretroviral therapy. The receptors originated from a man aged 55 to 70 with HIV. Both conserved end residues are part of each CDR3. The order of the fields is V gene, D gene, CDR3 protein. A D gene is named only where the DNA matches it firmly.

v_call: TRBV7-2; d_call: TRBD2; cdr3_aa: CASSTRTSGGETQYF
v_call: TRBV28; d_call: TRBD2; cdr3_aa: CASSLAGASGTQYF
v_call: TRBV18; d_call: TRBD2; cdr3_aa: CASSPITSGGLGETQYF
v_call: TRBV5-5; d_call: -; cdr3_aa: CASRGDQGRFRRALF
v_call: TRBV7-2; d_call: -; cdr3_aa: CASSDPNTGYTF
v_call: TRBV29-1; d_call: -; cdr3_aa: CSVDAGEKETQYF
v_call: TRBV10-2; d_call: -; cdr3_aa: CASSRGITEAFF
v_call: TRBV4-3; d_call: -; cdr3_aa: CASGSRLSYEQYF
v_call: TRBV7-9; d_call: -; cdr3_aa: CASSLEAGLYEQYF
v_call: TRBV29-1; d_call: TRBD2; cdr3_aa: CSVEDFRTSGSIEQYF
v_call: TRBV29-1; d_call: TRBD2; cdr3_aa: CSVDEVLAGDNEQFF
v_call: TRBV10-3; d_call: -; cdr3_aa: CAISEWQGRSNEQFF
v_call: TRBV30; d_call: -; cdr3_aa: CAWSVGLYYEQYF
v_call: TRBV5-1; d_call: -; cdr3_aa: CASSLGAGHGNEQFF
v_call: TRBV7-6; d_call: -; cdr3_aa: CASSLDSYRSWVF
v_call: TRBV7-8; d_call: -; cdr3_aa: CASSLVGGTPNSPLHF
v_call: TRBV5-1; d_call: -; cdr3_aa: CASSPKILTGATAYNSPLHF
v_call: TRBV7-2; d_call: -; cdr3_aa: CASSLVGGIGTQYF
v_call: TRBV21-1; d_call: -; cdr3_aa: CASSKAQETADNEQFF
v_call: TRBV7-3; d_call: TRBD2; cdr3_aa: CASSLGLAGYEQYF
v_call: TRBV5-5; d_call: -; cdr3_aa: CASSLAGRGTEAFF
v_call: TRBV6-4; d_call: -; cdr3_aa: CASSDYAGEGNEQFF
v_call: TRBV10-1; d_call: -; cdr3_aa: CASSDGGRSTDTQYF
v_call: TRBV5-1; d_call: -; cdr3_aa: CASSLGSRSYNEQFF
v_call: TRBV18; d_call: -; cdr3_aa: CASSLGGGDEQFF
v_call: TRBV6-5; d_call: TRBD2; cdr3_aa: CASSRTSGGEDTQYF
v_call: TRBV5-1; d_call: -; cdr3_aa: CASSSGLGLYEQYF
v_call: TRBV5-1; d_call: -; cdr3_aa: CASSLAGTRSYEQYF
v_call: TRBV7-9; d_call: -; cdr3_aa: CASILSSQASSHEQYF